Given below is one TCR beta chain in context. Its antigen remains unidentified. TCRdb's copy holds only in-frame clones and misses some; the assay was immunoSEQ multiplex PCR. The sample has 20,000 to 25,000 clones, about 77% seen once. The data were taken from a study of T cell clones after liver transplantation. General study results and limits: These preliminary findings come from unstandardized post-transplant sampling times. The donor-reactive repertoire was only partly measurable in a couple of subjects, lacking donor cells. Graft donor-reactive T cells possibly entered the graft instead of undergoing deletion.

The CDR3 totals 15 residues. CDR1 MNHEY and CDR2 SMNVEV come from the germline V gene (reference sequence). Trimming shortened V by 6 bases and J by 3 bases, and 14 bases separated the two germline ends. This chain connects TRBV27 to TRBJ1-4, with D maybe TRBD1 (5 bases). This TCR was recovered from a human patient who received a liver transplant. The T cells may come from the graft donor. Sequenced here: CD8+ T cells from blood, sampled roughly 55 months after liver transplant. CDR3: CASRPGTTSNEKLFF. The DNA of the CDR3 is TGTGCCAGCAGGCCCGGGACGACGTCTAATGAAAAACTGTTTTTT.